This T cell receptor (beta chain) was recovered during a study of blood T cells in healthy people across ages. V shed 3 bases and J 3 bases; nucleotides not matched to a gene: 8. The CDR3 loop spans 18 amino acids. Germline CDR1 and CDR2: LGHNA and YSLEER. Through a sample-barcoded 5' primer and a J-beta primer mix, a second PCR was run for roughly 7 to 12 cycles. The authors tagged each cDNA molecule using a template-switch adaptor with 12 random nucleotides. Each CDR3 protein is one row after TCRdb ran MiXCR on the 5' RACE reads. Of 1.4 million or so distinct CDR3 sequences in the sample, roughly 43% were seen once. This clonotype was observed a few times.

J is TRBJ2-6 and V is TRBV4-3; 10 nucleotides line up with TRBD1. The sample taken for sequencing was blood. The clonotype originates from a woman under 30 in good health. The CDR3: CASSHVDRGRYGANVLTF. CDR3 DNA: TGCGCCAGCAGCCATGTCGACAGGGGGCGTTATGGGGCCAACGTCCTGACTTTC.